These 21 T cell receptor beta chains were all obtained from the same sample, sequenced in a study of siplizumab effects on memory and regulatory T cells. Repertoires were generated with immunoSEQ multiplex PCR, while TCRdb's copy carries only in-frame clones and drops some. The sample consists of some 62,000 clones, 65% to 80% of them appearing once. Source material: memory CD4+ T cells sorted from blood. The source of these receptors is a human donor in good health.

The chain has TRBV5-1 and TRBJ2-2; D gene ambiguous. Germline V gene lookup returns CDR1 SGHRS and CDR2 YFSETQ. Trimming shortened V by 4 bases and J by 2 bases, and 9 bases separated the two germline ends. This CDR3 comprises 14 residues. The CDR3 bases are TGCGCCAGCAGCCCAGACCTAAACACCGGGGAGCTGTTTTTT. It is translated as CASSPDLNTGELFF.

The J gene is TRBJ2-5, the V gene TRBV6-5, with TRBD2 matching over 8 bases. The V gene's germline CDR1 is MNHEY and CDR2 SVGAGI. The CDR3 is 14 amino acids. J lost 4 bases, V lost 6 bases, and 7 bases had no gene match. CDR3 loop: CASRNVAGLETQYF. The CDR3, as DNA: TGTGCCAGCAGAAACGTAGCGGGACTAGAGACCCAGTACTTC.

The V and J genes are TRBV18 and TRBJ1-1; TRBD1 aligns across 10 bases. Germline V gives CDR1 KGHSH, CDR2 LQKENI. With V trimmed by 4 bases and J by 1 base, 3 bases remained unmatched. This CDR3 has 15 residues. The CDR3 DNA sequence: TGTGCCAGCTCACAATGGACAGGGGGGAACACTGAAGCTTTCTTT. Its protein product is CASSQWTGGNTEAFF.

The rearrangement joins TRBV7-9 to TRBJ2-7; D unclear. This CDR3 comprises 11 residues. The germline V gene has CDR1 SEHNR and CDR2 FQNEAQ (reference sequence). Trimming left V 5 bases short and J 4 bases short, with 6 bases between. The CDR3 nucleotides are TGTGCCAGCAGCCCCAAATACGAGCAGTACTTC. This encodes CASSPKYEQYF.

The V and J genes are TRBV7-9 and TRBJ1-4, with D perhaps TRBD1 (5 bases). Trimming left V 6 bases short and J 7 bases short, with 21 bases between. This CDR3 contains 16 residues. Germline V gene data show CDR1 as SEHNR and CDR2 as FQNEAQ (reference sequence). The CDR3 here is CASSSLPTGASEKLFF. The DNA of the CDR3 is TGTGCCAGCAGTTCCCTCCCTACCGGGGCTAGTGAAAAACTGTTTTTT.

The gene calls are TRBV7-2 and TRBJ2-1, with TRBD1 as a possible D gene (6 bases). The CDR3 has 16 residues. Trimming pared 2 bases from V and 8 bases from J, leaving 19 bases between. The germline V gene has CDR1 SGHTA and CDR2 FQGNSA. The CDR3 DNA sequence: TGTGCCAGCAGCTTACGTCGGGGCCAGGGGCGTTATGAGCAGTTCTTC. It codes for CASSLRRGQGRYEQFF.

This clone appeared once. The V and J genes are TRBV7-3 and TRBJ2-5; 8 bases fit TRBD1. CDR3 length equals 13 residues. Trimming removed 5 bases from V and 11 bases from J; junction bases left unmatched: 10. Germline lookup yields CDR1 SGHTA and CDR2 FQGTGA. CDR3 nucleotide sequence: TGTGCCAGCAGCCCGACAGGGGTCGGGGAGCAGTACTTC. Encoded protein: CASSPTGVGEQYF.

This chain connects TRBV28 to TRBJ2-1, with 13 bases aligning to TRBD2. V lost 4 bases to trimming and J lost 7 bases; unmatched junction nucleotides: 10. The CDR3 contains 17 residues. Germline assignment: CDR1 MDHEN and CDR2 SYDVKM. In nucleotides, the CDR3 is TGTGCCAGCAGTTCCCCTCTGACTAGCGGGGGGAGTAATGAGCAGTTCTTC. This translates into CASSSPLTSGGSNEQFF.

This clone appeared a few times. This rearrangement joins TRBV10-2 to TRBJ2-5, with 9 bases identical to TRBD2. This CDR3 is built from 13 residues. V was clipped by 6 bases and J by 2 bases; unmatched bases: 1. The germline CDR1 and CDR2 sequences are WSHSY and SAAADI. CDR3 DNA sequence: TGCGCCAGCAGGGGACTAGCTCAAGAGACCCAGTACTTC. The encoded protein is CASRGLAQETQYF.

The CDR3 DNA reads as TGTGCCAGTAGTCCACCCCCTAGCGATGAGCAGTTCTTC. Amino acid sequence: CASSPPPSDEQFF. The V and J genes are TRBV19 and TRBJ2-1; D is possibly TRBD2 (6 bases). V was shortened by 5 bases and J by 8 bases, with 13 bases between the two germline ends. Germline V gene sequence: CDR1 LNHDA, CDR2 SQIVND (reference sequence). This CDR3 has 13 amino acids.

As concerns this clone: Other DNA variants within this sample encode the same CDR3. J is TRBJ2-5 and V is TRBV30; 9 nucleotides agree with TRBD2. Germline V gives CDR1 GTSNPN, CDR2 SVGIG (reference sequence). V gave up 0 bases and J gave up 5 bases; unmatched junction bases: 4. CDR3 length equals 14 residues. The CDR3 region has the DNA TGTGCCTGGAGTGTGGGACTAGCAGGGGAGACCCAGTACTTC. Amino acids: CAWSVGLAGETQYF. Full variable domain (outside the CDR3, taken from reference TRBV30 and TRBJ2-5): SQTIHQWPATLVQPVGSPLSLECTVEGTSNPNLYWYRQAAGRGLQLLFYSVGIGQISSEVPQNLSASRPQDRQFILSSKKLLLSDSGFYLCAWSVGLAGETQYFGPGTRLLVL.

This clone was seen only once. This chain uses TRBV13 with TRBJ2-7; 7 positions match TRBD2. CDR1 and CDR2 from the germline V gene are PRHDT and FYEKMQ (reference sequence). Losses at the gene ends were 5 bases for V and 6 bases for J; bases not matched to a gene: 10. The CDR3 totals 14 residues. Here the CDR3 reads CASSRGVRSAEQYF. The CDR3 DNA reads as TGTGCCAGCAGCCGGGGGGTCCGTTCAGCCGAGCAGTACTTC.

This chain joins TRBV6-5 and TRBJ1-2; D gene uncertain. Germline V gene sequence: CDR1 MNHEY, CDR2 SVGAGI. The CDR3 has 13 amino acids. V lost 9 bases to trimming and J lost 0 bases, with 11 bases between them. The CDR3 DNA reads TGTGCCAGTCAGGTTTCCGCTAACTATGGCTACACCTTC. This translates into CASQVSANYGYTF.

CDR3 sequence (DNA): TGTGCCAGCAGCCCATCCGGGACAGGGGGGCTAGATACGCAGTATTTT. It codes for CASSPSGTGGLDTQYF. The chain has TRBV7-8 and TRBJ2-3; 11 bases agree with TRBD1. The CDR3 has 16 residues. Unmatched junction bases numbered 9, after V lost 5 bases and J lost 5 bases. Germline assignment: CDR1 SGHVS and CDR2 FQNEAQ.

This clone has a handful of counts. CDR3 residues: CASSLGGTNYGYTF. The CDR3 coding sequence is TGCGCCAGCAGCTTGGGGGGCACCAACTATGGCTACACCTTC. The chain carries TRBV5-1 and TRBJ1-2; the D gene is possibly TRBD1 (5 bases). Germline V gene lookup returns CDR1 SGHRS and CDR2 YFSETQ. Trimming shortened V by 0 bases and J by 2 bases, and 8 bases separated the two germline ends. The CDR3 covers 14 residues.

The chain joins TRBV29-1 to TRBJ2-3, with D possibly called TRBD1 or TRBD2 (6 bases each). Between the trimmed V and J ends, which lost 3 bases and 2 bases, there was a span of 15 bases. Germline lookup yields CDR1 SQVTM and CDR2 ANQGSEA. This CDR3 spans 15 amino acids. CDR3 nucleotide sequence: TGCAGCGTTGAGGACGGGGGCTTTGACACAGATACGCAGTATTTT. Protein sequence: CSVEDGGFDTDTQYF.

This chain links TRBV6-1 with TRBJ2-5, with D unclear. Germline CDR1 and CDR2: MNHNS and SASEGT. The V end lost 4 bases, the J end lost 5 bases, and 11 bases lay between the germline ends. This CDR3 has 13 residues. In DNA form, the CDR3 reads TGTGCCAGCAGTGTGGGCGTTTGGGAGACCCAGTACTTC. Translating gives CASSVGVWETQYF.

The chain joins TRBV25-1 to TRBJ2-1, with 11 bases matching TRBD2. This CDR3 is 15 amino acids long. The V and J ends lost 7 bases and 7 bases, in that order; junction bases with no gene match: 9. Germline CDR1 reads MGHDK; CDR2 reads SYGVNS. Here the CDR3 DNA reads TGTGCCAGCACAACTCTAGCGGGGGGCAGGAATGAGCAGTTCTTC. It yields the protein CASTTLAGGRNEQFF.

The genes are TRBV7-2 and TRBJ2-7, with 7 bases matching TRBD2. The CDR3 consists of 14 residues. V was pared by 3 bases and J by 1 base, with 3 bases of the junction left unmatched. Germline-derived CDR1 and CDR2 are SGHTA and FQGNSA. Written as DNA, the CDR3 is TGTGCCAGCAGCTTGGCGCGGGAGTCCTACGAGCAGTACTTC. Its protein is CASSLARESYEQYF.

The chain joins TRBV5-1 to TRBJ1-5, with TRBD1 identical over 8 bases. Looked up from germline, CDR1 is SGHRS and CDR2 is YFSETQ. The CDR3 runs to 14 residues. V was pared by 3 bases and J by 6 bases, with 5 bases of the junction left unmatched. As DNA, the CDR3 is TGCGCCAGCAGCTCAGCAGGGGGCACTCAGCCCCAGCATTTT. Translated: CASSSAGGTQPQHF. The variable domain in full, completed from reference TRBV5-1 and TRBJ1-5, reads KAGVTQTPRYLIKTRGQQVTLSCSPISGHRSVSWYQQTPGQGLQFLFEYFSETQRNKGNFPGRFSGRQFSNSRSEMNVSTLELGDSALYLCASSSAGGTQPQHFGDGTRLSIL.

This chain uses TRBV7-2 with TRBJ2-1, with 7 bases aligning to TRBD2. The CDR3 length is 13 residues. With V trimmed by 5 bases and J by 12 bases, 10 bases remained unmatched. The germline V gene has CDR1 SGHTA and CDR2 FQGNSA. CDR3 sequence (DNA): TGTGCCAGCAGCCCCCAGCGGGGTGGTGGGCAGTTCTTC. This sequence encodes CASSPQRGGGQFF.